The 22 T cell receptor beta chains below all came from one sample that was sequenced in a study of OX40 agonist ivuxolimab in advanced cancers. The method was immunoSEQ multiplex PCR; TCRdb's version includes in-frame clones alone and lacks a portion of them. The top ten clones hold 12% of a sample with 35,000 to 45,000 clones, about 74% of them seen once. The sequencing here drew on CD4+ or CD8+ T cells sorted from blood, taken in a trial of the OX40 agonist ivuxolimab. These receptor sequences come from an adult with an advanced solid tumor such as melanoma, head and neck, liver or kidney cancer.

V usage is TRBV28 and J usage is TRBJ1-2; the D is unclear. Trimming shortened V by 7 bases and J by 8 bases, and 14 bases separated the two germline ends. Germline V gives CDR1 MDHEN, CDR2 SYDVKM. This CDR3 is 12 amino acids long. DNA of the CDR3: TGTGCCAGCACCCCTCTAGGGCGGGGCTACACCTTC. This sequence encodes CASTPLGRGYTF.

The gene calls are TRBV4-1 and TRBJ1-6; 9 bases match TRBD1. Germline V lookup: CDR1 MGHRA, CDR2 YSYEKL. The J segment lost 7 bases and the V segment lost 5 bases, leaving 6 bases of the junction unmatched. The CDR3 sequence is 15 residues long. CDR3 DNA sequence: TGCGCCAGCAGCTGGGACAGGGAAGGAAATTCACCCCTCCACTTT. Translating it yields CASSWDREGNSPLHF.

The rearrangement joins TRBV19 to TRBJ1-1, with D possibly TRBD1 on 5 matching bases. CDR1 LNHDA and CDR2 SQIVND come from the germline V gene (reference sequence). The CDR3 covers 16 residues. V lost 3 bases and J 5 bases, leaving 19 bases between the germline ends. The CDR3 DNA is TGTGCCAGTAGTATTTGGCCGACCACTGGGGGTACTGAAGCTTTCTTT. The encoded protein is CASSIWPTTGGTEAFF.

This clone was counted once. The rearrangement joins TRBV18 to TRBJ2-2; 8 bases fit TRBD1. The germline gives CDR1 KGHSH, CDR2 LQKENI. There are 16 residues in the CDR3. V trimming: 0 bases; J trimming: 2 bases; junction bases outside the gene matches: 2. CDR3 nucleotides: TGTGCCAGCTCACCACCACAGGGGGTTAACACCGGGGAGCTGTTTTTT. Amino acids: CASSPPQGVNTGELFF.

This clone was observed once. This sequence joins TRBV6-1 and TRBJ1-5; the D is unclear. In germline, CDR1 is MNHNS, CDR2 SASEGT. V lost 2 bases, J lost 0 bases, and 11 bases lay in between. CDR3 length equals 16 residues. The CDR3 here is CASSERATNSNQPQHF. Written as DNA, the CDR3 is TGTGCCAGCAGTGAACGGGCGACGAATAGCAATCAGCCCCAGCATTTT.

This sequence joins TRBV5-1 and TRBJ2-1; D gene unclear. The germline V and J ends were trimmed by 0 bases and 0 bases, with 13 bases remaining between them. Germline assignment: CDR1 SGHRS and CDR2 YFSETQ. This CDR3 is built from 17 residues. The CDR3 DNA reads TGCGCCAGCAGCTTGGTCCCAGTCCGATCCTCCTACAATGAGCAGTTCTTC. Encoded protein: CASSLVPVRSSYNEQFF.

This sequence joins TRBV7-3 and TRBJ1-1; no clear D. The CDR3 runs 13 residues. Trimming shortened V by 0 bases and J by 2 bases, and 4 bases separated the two germline ends. The germline V gene encodes CDR1 SGHTA and CDR2 FQGTGA. CDR3 region: CASSLTRNTEAFF. The CDR3 DNA follows: TGTGCCAGCAGCTTAACCAGAAACACTGAAGCTTTCTTT.

V usage is TRBV5-4 and J usage is TRBJ2-1, with a tentative D call TRBD2 (5 bases). The germline V gene encodes CDR1 SGHNT and CDR2 YYREEE (reference sequence). The V end lost 4 bases, the J end lost 7 bases, and 9 bases lay between the germline ends. This CDR3 has 12 residues. The CDR3 sequence is CASSTPGNEQFF. In DNA form, the CDR3 reads TGTGCCAGCAGCACCCCGGGGAATGAGCAGTTCTTC.

The rearrangement joins TRBV28 to TRBJ2-7; possible D gene TRBD1, 5 bases. The V end was cut by 4 bases, the J end by 3 bases, with 7 bases between. This CDR3 comprises 12 residues. Germline V gives CDR1 MDHEN, CDR2 SYDVKM. Written as DNA, the CDR3 is TGTGCCAGCAGTTACGACAGCTACGAGCAGTACTTC. As protein: CASSYDSYEQYF.

The rearrangement uses TRBV7-8 and TRBJ1-4; D is possibly TRBD1 (6 bases). V lost 5 bases to trimming and J lost 4 bases, with 8 bases between them. Germline CDR1 SGHVS, CDR2 FQNEAQ. This CDR3 is 13 amino acids long. The CDR3 loop reads CASSPRGNEKLFF. In nucleotides, the CDR3 is TGTGCCAGCAGCCCCAGGGGTAATGAAAAACTGTTTTTT. Filled out from reference TRBV7-8 and TRBJ1-4, the complete variable domain reads GAGVSQSPRYKVAKRGQDVALRCDPISGHVSLFWYQQALGQGPEFLTYFQNEAQLDKSGLPSDRFFAERPEGSVSTLKIQRTQQEDSAVYLCASSPRGNEKLFFGSGTQLSVL.

The CDR3 coding sequence is TGTGCCAGCAGTGCAGGGTTGTCCACTGAAGCTTTCTTT. Translated, it gives CASSAGLSTEAFF. V gene TRBV6-6 combines with J gene TRBJ1-1; D may be TRBD1 (5 bases). V lost 5 bases and J lost 4, with 11 bases in between. CDR1 is MNHNY, CDR2 SVGAGI, per germline (reference sequence). CDR3 size: 13 residues.

Worth noting for this clone: A read error may produce the germline difference seen at one junction end. J is TRBJ2-7 and V is TRBV7-9; no firm D call. The CDR3 is made up of 11 amino acids. The germline gives CDR1 SEHNR, CDR2 FQNEAQ (reference sequence). The CDR3 loop is CASSSLERPTF. The CDR3 DNA reads as TGTGCCAGCAGCTCACTCGAACGGCCAACCTTC.

The sample holds one count of this clone. The chain links TRBV2 to TRBJ2-7; 14 bases map to TRBD2. V gave up 7 bases and J gave up 5 bases; unmatched junction bases: 7. The germline V gene encodes CDR1 SNHLY and CDR2 FYNNEI. This CDR3 has 15 amino acids. DNA for the CDR3: TGTGCCAGCAAAGCCGGGACTAGCGGGAGTAACGAGCAGTACTTC. It yields the protein CASKAGTSGSNEQYF.

This clone was counted a single time. The chain uses TRBV28 and TRBJ1-5, with D perhaps TRBD1 (5 bases). Germline V gives CDR1 MDHEN, CDR2 SYDVKM. V lost 5 bases and J 3 bases, leaving 11 bases between the germline ends. CDR3 length equals 14 residues. CDR3 sequence reads: CASSRQSLNQPQHF. In nucleotides, the CDR3 is TGTGCCAGCAGTCGACAGAGTCTCAATCAGCCCCAGCATTTT.

The chain carries TRBV10-3 and TRBJ1-2; D gene ambiguous. The V and J ends lost 2 bases and 7 bases respectively, with 8 bases between them. The CDR3 length is 12 residues. CDR1 is ENHRY and CDR2 is SYGVKD in the germline V gene. The CDR3 here is CAISENPGGYTF. For the CDR3, the DNA is TGTGCCATCAGTGAGAACCCAGGTGGCTACACCTTC.

This clone is medium-sized in the sample. This chain uses TRBV28 with TRBJ2-7, with 7 bases aligning to TRBD1. J lost 2 bases, V lost 3 bases, and 1 base had no gene match. The CDR3 length is 13 residues. Germline CDR1 is MDHEN and CDR2 is SYDVKM. The CDR3 sequence is CASSLGQPYEQYF. The CDR3 DNA reads as TGTGCCAGCAGTTTGGGACAGCCCTACGAGCAGTACTTC.

In this sample, this clone turned up a few times. The genes are TRBV4-1 and TRBJ1-5; D remains unclear. CDR1 MGHRA and CDR2 YSYEKL come from the germline V gene. Trimming removed 1 base at V and 3 bases at J, with 4 bases between. The CDR3 sequence is 13 residues long. The DNA for the CDR3 is TGCGCCAGCAGCCAAGTTATCAATCAGCCCCAGCATTTT. It specifies CASSQVINQPQHF.

This rearrangement joins TRBV11-2 to TRBJ2-1, with 7 bases aligning to TRBD2. With 4 bases clipped from V and 9 bases from J, the junction kept 0 bases outside the gene matches. This CDR3 region has 11 residues. Germline V gives CDR1 SGHAT, CDR2 FQNNGV. CDR3 sequence: CASSWGGEQFF. Written as DNA, the CDR3 is TGTGCCAGCAGCTGGGGGGGTGAGCAGTTCTTC.

This clone was seen a few times. The rearrangement uses TRBV28 and TRBJ1-1; unclear D gene. The CDR3 is made up of 12 amino acids. The V and J ends lost 6 bases and 7 bases respectively, with 12 bases between them. The germline CDR1 and CDR2 sequences are MDHEN and SYDVKM. The CDR3 DNA is TGTGCCAGCAGCTTGGGGAGTATTGAAGCTTTCTTT. It yields the protein CASSLGSIEAFF.

The V call is TRBV6-4, the J call TRBJ2-3, with D tentatively TRBD2 (6 bases). The germline gives CDR1 MRHNA, CDR2 SNTAGT. This CDR3 contains 16 residues. Between the trimmed V and J ends, which lost 4 bases and 4 bases, there was a span of 18 bases. CDR3 sequence: CASSVDGSAGSDTQYF. CDR3 bases: TGTGCCAGCAGTGTCGACGGGAGCGCGGGATCAGATACGCAGTATTTT.

The chain is built from TRBV7-2 and TRBJ1-1; D is unresolved. V lost 0 bases and J 4 bases, leaving 12 bases between the germline ends. This CDR3 has 15 residues. CDR1 and CDR2 (germline): SGHTA, FQGNSA. The CDR3 is CASSLAVGVGTEAFF. The CDR3 DNA follows: TGTGCCAGCAGCTTAGCAGTGGGCGTCGGCACTGAAGCTTTCTTT.

This chain links TRBV7-6 with TRBJ2-2; D is undetermined. Germline V gene data show CDR1 as SGHVS and CDR2 as FNYEAQ. This CDR3 has 13 amino acids. The V end lost 0 bases, the J end lost 6 bases, and 5 bases lay between the germline ends. CDR3 nucleotide sequence: TGTGCCAGCAGCTTAGCACGGGCCGGGGAGCTGTTTTTT. Translating gives CASSLARAGELFF.